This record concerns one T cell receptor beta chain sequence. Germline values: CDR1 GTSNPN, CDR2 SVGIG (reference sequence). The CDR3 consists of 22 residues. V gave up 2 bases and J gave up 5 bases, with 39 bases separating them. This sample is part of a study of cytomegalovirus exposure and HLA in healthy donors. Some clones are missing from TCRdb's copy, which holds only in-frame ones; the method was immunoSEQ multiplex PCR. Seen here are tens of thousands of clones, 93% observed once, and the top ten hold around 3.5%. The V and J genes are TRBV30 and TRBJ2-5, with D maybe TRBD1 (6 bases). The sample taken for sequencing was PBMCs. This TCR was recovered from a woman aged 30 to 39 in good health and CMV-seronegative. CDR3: CAWSLTFGRRGSKGVSGETQYF. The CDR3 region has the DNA TGTGCCTGGAGTCTTACTTTCGGCCGGAGAGGCTCTAAGGGGGTTTCGGGTGAGACCCAGTACTTC. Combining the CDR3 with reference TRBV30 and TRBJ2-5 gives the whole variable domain SQTIHQWPATLVQPVGSPLSLECTVEGTSNPNLYWYRQAAGRGLQLLFYSVGIGQISSEVPQNLSASRPQDRQFILSSKKLLLSDSGFYLCAWSLTFGRRGSKGVSGETQYFGPGTRLLVL.